The 17 T cell receptor beta chains reported below all come from one sample, sequenced in a study of blood T cell dynamics during melanoma immunotherapy. Sequenced by immunoSEQ multiplex PCR; TCRdb stores in-frame clones only, minus some. The sample holds around 26,000 clones, 87% seen once. Documented time point: pre-treatment baseline. Sample: blood, taken from a patient treated with checkpoint blockade. These receptors were obtained from a human donor with melanoma.

V usage is TRBV5-1 and J usage is TRBJ2-7; TRBD1 might be the D (6 bases). The CDR3 is 14 amino acids. Germline assignment: CDR1 SGHRS and CDR2 YFSETQ. V lost 2 bases and J 7 bases, leaving 16 bases between the germline ends. This CDR3 is CASSLQGTGGEQYF. CDR3 in DNA: TGCGCCAGCAGCTTACAGGGAACGGGCGGGGAGCAGTACTTC.

J is TRBJ1-3 and V is TRBV6-5, with D unresolved. The germline gives CDR1 MNHEY, CDR2 SVGAGI. Trimming took off 2 bases at V and 4 bases at J, with 12 bases between the two ends. CDR3 size: 15 residues. In DNA, the CDR3 is TGTGCCAGCAGTTACGTGGGGTCAGGAGGAAACACCATATATTTT. Protein: CASSYVGSGGNTIYF.

The chain carries TRBV19 and TRBJ2-1; D remains unclear. Germline V gene data show CDR1 as LNHDA and CDR2 as SQIVND (reference sequence). The CDR3 contains 14 residues. V was shortened by 10 bases and J by 0 bases, with 13 bases between the two germline ends. This CDR3 is CATRPDPSYNEQFF. CDR3 coding DNA: TGTGCCACCCGCCCGGATCCCTCCTACAATGAGCAGTTCTTC.

V usage is TRBV5-1 and J usage is TRBJ2-5; D not certain. Germline assignment: CDR1 SGHRS and CDR2 YFSETQ. V gave up 4 bases and J gave up 1 base, with 14 bases separating them. The CDR3 extends over 15 amino acids. The CDR3 sequence: CASSPSPGSQETQYF. CDR3 coding DNA: TGCGCCAGCAGCCCGTCGCCGGGCTCCCAAGAGACCCAGTACTTC.

This chain uses TRBV21-1 with TRBJ2-7; TRBD1 is the table's D call, not checked against the DNA. TRBV21-1 represents a pseudogene. This CDR3 has 14 amino acids. The CDR3 sequence is CASSKGDSLYEQYF. As DNA, the CDR3 is TGTGCCAGCAGCAAAGGGGACAGTCTATACGAGCAGTACTTC.

The chain combines TRBV9 with TRBJ2-7, with D possibly called TRBD1 or TRBD2 (5 bases each). Germline CDR1 is SGDLS and CDR2 is YYNGEE. V lost 4 bases and J 3 bases, leaving 17 bases between the germline ends. The CDR3 sequence is 15 residues long. The CDR3 here is CASSPSGQADYEQYF. CDR3 DNA sequence: TGTGCCAGCAGCCCGTCGGGGCAGGCGGACTACGAGCAGTACTTC.

V gene TRBV5-1 combines with J gene TRBJ2-7; unclear D gene. The CDR3 is 15 residues long. From germline, CDR1 is SGHRS and CDR2 YFSETQ. V was trimmed by 1 base and J by 2 bases, leaving 13 bases between them. CDR3 nucleotides: TGCGCCAGCAGCTTGTCGGTGGCGATTACCTACGAGCAGTACTTC. Its translation: CASSLSVAITYEQYF.

The genes are TRBV11-2 and TRBJ2-4; D gene ambiguous. Trimming left V 2 bases short and J 0 bases short, with 5 bases between. This CDR3 region has 14 residues. Germline V CDR1 and CDR2: SGHAT, FQNNGV. CDR3 residues: CASSLILAKNIQYF. The DNA for the CDR3 is TGTGCCAGCAGCTTAATCCTAGCCAAAAACATTCAGTACTTC. Looking up the rest from reference TRBV11-2 and TRBJ2-4 gives the full variable domain: EAGVAQSPRYKIIEKRQSVAFWCNPISGHATLYWYQQILGQGPKLLIQFQNNGVVDDSQLPKDRFSAERLKGVDSTLKIQPAKLEDSAVYLCASSLILAKNIQYFGAGTRLSVL.

V and J are TRBV11-2 and TRBJ2-7; no clear D. The CDR3 sequence is 14 residues long. Germline lookup yields CDR1 SGHAT and CDR2 FQNNGV. V lost 1 base to trimming and J lost 8 bases, with 15 bases between them. The CDR3, as DNA: TGTGCCAGCAGCTTAGTAGCTCTGTTCGTTCAGCAGTACTTC. Translation: CASSLVALFVQQYF.

The chain employs TRBV11-2 and TRBJ2-1; D is tentatively TRBD1 or TRBD2 (6 bases each). CDR1 and CDR2 from the germline V gene are SGHAT and FQNNGV. Trimming removed 5 bases from V and 6 bases from J, with 14 bases in between. This CDR3 region has 14 residues. The CDR3 sequence is CASSQGLRGNEQFF. The DNA of the CDR3 is TGTGCCAGCAGCCAGGGACTCAGGGGCAATGAGCAGTTCTTC.

This chain connects TRBV25-1 to TRBJ1-1, with TRBD1 matching over 7 bases. The germline gives CDR1 MGHDK, CDR2 SYGVNS. There are 14 residues in the CDR3. The V and J ends lost 3 bases and 7 bases, in that order; junction bases with no gene match: 8. CDR3 sequence reads: CASSDGKGQLEAFF. The CDR3 region has the DNA TGTGCCAGCAGTGATGGTAAGGGACAGCTTGAAGCTTTCTTT.

The CDR3 DNA is TGCAGCGCCAGGCGGGCAAACAATGAGCAGTTCTTC. It translates to CSARRANNEQFF. V usage is TRBV29-1 and J usage is TRBJ2-1, with D possibly being TRBD2 (5 bases). CDR1 is SQVTM and CDR2 is ANQGSEA in the germline V gene. Deletions cut 7 bases from V and 5 bases from J, with 12 bases between. This CDR3 spans 12 amino acids.

The chain recombines TRBV2 with TRBJ2-3; D is undetermined. CDR3 length: 12 amino acids. V lost 4 bases and J lost 11, with 13 bases in between. The germline V gene encodes CDR1 SNHLY and CDR2 FYNNEI. DNA for the CDR3: TGTGCCAGCAGTGGGTGGGCCGATCGGCAGTATTTT. It codes for CASSGWADRQYF.

The table lists this clone with a count of one. V gene TRBV2 combines with J gene TRBJ2-7; maybe TRBD2 (5 bases). This CDR3 spans 13 amino acids. Trimming took off 3 bases at V and 6 bases at J, with 12 bases between the two ends. Looked up from germline, CDR1 is SNHLY and CDR2 is FYNNEI. This chain's CDR3 is CASSEIWESEQYF. In DNA, the CDR3 is TGTGCCAGCAGTGAGATCTGGGAGTCCGAGCAGTACTTC.

V usage is TRBV27 and J usage is TRBJ1-2; 7 positions agree with TRBD1. V lost 5 bases, J lost 4 bases, and 7 bases stayed unmatched. The CDR3 is 14 amino acids. CDR1 and CDR2 (germline): MNHEY, SMNVEV (reference sequence). CDR3: CASSKQGMSYGYTF. The CDR3 DNA reads TGTGCCAGCAGTAAACAGGGGATGAGCTATGGCTACACCTTC.

This clone appeared once. The gene calls are TRBV11-1 and TRBJ2-7, with a possible D match to TRBD1 (6 bases). Germline V gene lookup returns CDR1 SGHAT and CDR2 FQDESV (reference sequence). This CDR3 is built from 13 residues. Trimming removed 0 bases at V and 6 bases at J, with 9 bases between. The CDR3 DNA is TGTGCCAGCAGCTTAGCACAGGGAGCCGAGCAGTACTTC. Protein: CASSLAQGAEQYF.

The CDR3 DNA is TGTGCCAGCAGCTTGGCGAGCGGGTACTCCTACAATGAGCAGTTCTTC. Encoded protein: CASSLASGYSYNEQFF. The chain has TRBV5-4 and TRBJ2-1; possible D gene TRBD2, 6 bases. Germline V gene sequence: CDR1 SGHNT, CDR2 YYREEE (reference sequence). This CDR3 region has 16 residues. The ends were cut back, 0 bases at V and 0 bases at J, with 10 bases in the middle.